This TCR beta chain stems from a study of blood T cell repertoires in COVID-19. Background on the study: Sources were T cells, B-cell-depleted T cells, or PBMCs; the material itself was cDNA or gDNA.

In the original processing: Estimates of nucleated cell counts were drawn from the amplification of reference gene primers. Method: immunoSEQ multiplex PCR; TCRdb's copy keeps in-frame clones and lacks some. V and J calls and clone size are those listed in that table; D and trimming were worked out from the DNA. The table lists hundreds of thousands of clones, about nine tenths of them singletons. The specimen sequenced was peripheral blood. The TCR comes from a man aged 45 to 65 with COVID-19, enrolled during active disease.

The CDR3 bases are TGTGCCAGTAGTATTGGTCAGGCAAACTCTGGGGCCAACGTCCTGACTTTC. It is translated as CASSIGQANSGANVLTF. V is TRBV19 and J is TRBJ2-6; D gene ambiguous. The CDR3 consists of 17 residues. In germline, CDR1 is LNHDA, CDR2 SQIVND (reference sequence). V shed 3 bases and J shed 0 bases, with 12 bases lying between them.